This TCR beta chain was documented in a study of cytomegalovirus exposure and HLA in healthy donors. About the study: The approximately 130 validation repertoires and the roughly 690 first-cohort repertoires shared a platform, a later analysis reported. Notes on the study in general: The study flagged roughly 150 TCR beta chains as cytomegalovirus-associated. Subsequent analysis showed first-cohort TCR clusters tending to co-occur in 120 validation repertoires. Most TCR sequences were seen very rarely across donors, but some public TCRs occurred in many.

V was trimmed by 8 bases and J by 1 base, leaving 11 bases between them. Germline V CDR1 and CDR2: LNHDA, SQIVND (reference sequence). The CDR3 totals 14 residues. Points on this clone: The antigen is not known.

The protocol was immunoSEQ multiplex PCR, while the TCRdb copy is restricted to in-frame clones and leaves out a portion. The sample holds 70,000 to 80,000 clones, around 94% seen once. Material for sequencing was PBMCs. This chain joins TRBV19 and TRBJ2-2; maybe TRBD1 (5 bases). The origin of this receptor is a young woman in good health and CMV-seronegative. Here the CDR3 reads CASSPGMNTGELFF. The DNA of the CDR3 is TGTGCCAGTTCGCCAGGGATGAACACCGGGGAGCTGTTTTTT.